This is a list of T cell receptor beta chains from one sample in a study of T cell changes during pregnancy in multiple sclerosis. Profiling relied on immunoSEQ multiplex PCR, and the TCRdb table lists in-frame clones only, not all of them. Of around 130,000 clones listed, roughly 92% are singletons. This specimen was peripheral blood, taken before pregnancy. These receptors all come from a female donor with multiple sclerosis, enrolled in a pregnancy study. Each CDR3 is given with its conserved first and last residue. Fields, in order: V gene, D gene, CDR3 length, clone size, J gene, CDR3 protein, CDR3 DNA. D genes are given only for firm matches. The size field is filled for only some rows; it gives once, few, many or a size class.

>TRBV9|TRBD2|16|once|TRBJ2-1
CASSGTSGRAQIEQFF
TGTGCCAGCAGCGGTACTAGCGGGAGGGCCCAGATTGAGCAGTTCTTC
>TRBV6-1|.|13|.|TRBJ1-5
CASRGRGNQPQHF
TGTGCCAGCAGGGGGAGGGGGAATCAGCCCCAGCATTTT
>TRBV5-4|.|14|.|TRBJ1-5
CASSQGRGSQPQHF
TGTGCCAGCAGCCAAGGGAGGGGCAGCCAGCCCCAGCATTTT
>TRBV6-1|TRBD2|19|.|TRBJ2-3
CASSEARLAGGIFTDTQYF
TGTGCCAGCAGTGAAGCCAGACTAGCGGGAGGGATTTTCACAGATACGCAGTATTTT
>TRBV27|.|14|.|TRBJ1-4
CASRSRGRNEKLFF
TGTGCCAGCAGATCCCGGGGGAGGAATGAAAAACTGTTTTTT
>TRBV7-3|.|15|.|TRBJ1-5
CASSPSGGAGQPQHF
TGTGCCAGCAGCCCGTCCGGGGGGGCCGGCCAGCCCCAGCATTTT
>TRBV13|.|12|.|TRBJ1-1
CASSDSRSEAFF
TGTGCCAGCAGCGATTCCCGGAGTGAAGCTTTCTTT
>TRBV19|TRBD1|18|.|TRBJ1-3
CASSFTAGTGFSGNTIYF
TGTGCCAGTAGTTTTACCGCTGGGACAGGCTTCTCTGGAAACACCATATATTTT
>TRBV11-2|.|14|.|TRBJ2-7
CASSWGRSSYEQYF
TGTGCCAGCAGCTGGGGCAGGAGCTCCTACGAGCAGTACTTC
>TRBV5-1|.|16|.|TRBJ2-2
CASSLDGGGDTGELFF
TGCGCCAGCAGCTTGGATGGCGGCGGGGACACCGGGGAGCTGTTTTTT
>TRBV4-2|TRBD2|18|.|TRBJ2-1
CASSQELGGLAGGAEQFF
TGTGCCAGCAGCCAAGAACTGGGTGGACTAGCAGGAGGGGCAGAGCAGTTCTTC
>TRBV27|TRBD2|16|.|TRBJ2-2
CASRREGGWDTGELFF
TGTGCCAGCCGCCGCGAGGGAGGGTGGGACACCGGGGAGCTGTTTTTT
>TRBV5-4|TRBD2|15|.|TRBJ2-3
CASSRRLAGTDTQYF
TGTGCCAGCAGCCGCCGACTAGCGGGCACAGATACGCAGTATTTT
>TRBV9|TRBD2|17|.|TRBJ2-2
CASSVGAGTSYTGELFF
TGTGCCAGCAGCGTAGGAGCGGGGACCTCCTACACCGGGGAGCTGTTTTTT
>TRBV4-1|.|14|.|TRBJ2-3
CASSQAQLAVPAHF
TGCGCCAGCAGCCAAGCCCAGTTAGCGGTGCCCGCGCATTTT
>TRBV7-3|.|16|.|TRBJ1-2
CASSLTRTPMVGGYTF
TGTGCCAGCAGCTTAACAAGGACTCCTATGGTGGGTGGCTACACCTTC
>TRBV19|.|13|.|TRBJ2-3
CASSSGATDTQYF
TGTGCCAGTAGTAGCGGGGCTACAGATACGCAGTATTTT
>TRBV18|TRBD2|16|.|TRBJ2-2
CASSPPERERTGELFF
TGTGCCAGCTCACCACCGGAGCGGGAGAGAACCGGGGAGCTGTTTTTT
>TRBV7-9|.|15|.|TRBJ2-7
CASSHIGGGDYEQYF
TGTGCCAGCAGTCACATTGGGGGGGGCGATTACGAGCAGTACTTC
>TRBV6-5|.|13|.|TRBJ2-4
CASRRLNVDIQYF
TGTGCCAGCAGGCGACTCAATGTGGACATTCAGTACTTC
>TRBV19|TRBD1|14|few|TRBJ1-1
CASSSDRRNTEAFF
TGTGCCAGTAGTTCGGACAGGCGGAACACTGAAGCTTTCTTT
>TRBV19|TRBD1|15|.|TRBJ1-2
CASSMGQGAFYGYTF
TGTGCCAGTAGTATGGGACAGGGGGCGTTTTATGGCTACACCTTC
>TRBV6-5|TRBD2|13|.|TRBJ2-7
CASTRSGAYEQYF
TGTGCCAGCACCCGAAGCGGGGCCTACGAGCAGTACTTC
>TRBV7-9|TRBD2|12|.|TRBJ2-5
CASSLGGREQYF
TGTGCCAGCAGCTTGGGAGGGCGAGAGCAGTACTTC
>TRBV5-6|TRBD2|16|.|TRBJ2-5
CASRPLAGAQQETQYF
TGTGCCAGCAGACCACTAGCGGGGGCCCAACAAGAGACCCAGTACTTC
>TRBV28|.|12|.|TRBJ1-5
CASSFGNQPQHF
TGTGCCAGCAGTTTCGGGAATCAGCCCCAGCATTTT
>TRBV19|TRBD1|15|.|TRBJ1-5
CASSIRGQSNQPQHF
TGTGCCAGTAGTATTAGGGGACAGAGCAATCAGCCCCAGCATTTT